The entry that follows covers one TCR beta chain sequence. Antigen specificity is unknown. Then a second PCR, running about 6 to 12 cycles, was carried out with a sample-barcoded 5' primer and a J-beta primer mix. Every molecule of cDNA carried a tag from a template-switch adaptor with 12 random nucleotides. TCRdb reprocessed the 5' RACE reads via MiXCR and lists one record per CDR3 protein. The sample has hundreds of thousands of distinct CDR3 sequences, more than 50% seen once. This CDR3 has 11 amino acids. Looked up from germline, CDR1 is SGHRS and CDR2 is YFSETQ. V lost 5 bases to trimming and J lost 10 bases, with 12 bases between them. The sample comes from a study of blood T cells in healthy people across ages. Overall study findings and caveats: What prevented conclusive comparison of naive and antigen-experienced cells was that PBMCs were unsorted. Versus aged donors, long-lived donors had higher diversity and more naive CD4+ cells.

The specimen was blood. This chain uses TRBV5-1 with TRBJ2-5; D is ambiguous. The receptor comes from a man in his forties in good health. The CDR3 nucleotides are TGCGCCAGCAGTCAAGAAGGTGACCAGTACTTC. It translates to CASSQEGDQYF.